These 13 T cell receptor beta chains were all obtained from the same sample, sequenced in a study of human CD8 memory T cell subsets. By UMI-labeled 5' RACE, the TCR beta libraries were made. TCRdb re-called the 5' RACE reads and shows each CDR3 protein once, DNA omitted. The ten top clones account for just over 30%, within a sample of around 4,000 distinct CDR3 sequences. The specimen was CD8+ T cells from PBMCs. The source is a human donor in good health.

This clonotype ranks as medium-sized in terms of frequency. The rearrangement links TRBV13 to TRBJ1-2. This CDR3 has 14 residues. Per germline, CDR1 PRHDT and CDR2 FYEKMQ (reference sequence). This CDR3 is CASSLFSGYFGYTF.

By frequency, this clonotype registers medium-sized. The rearrangement joins TRBV14 to TRBJ2-7. This CDR3 has 12 amino acids. Germline V gives CDR1 SGHDN, CDR2 FVKESK. The CDR3: CASSPSSYEQYF.

The chain joins TRBV6-4 to TRBJ1-5; the TCRdb D gene call, TRBD1, has no DNA to confirm it. Per the germline V gene, CDR1 is MRHNA and CDR2 is SNTAGT. The CDR3 totals 16 residues. The CDR3 loop reads CASSDSEGESNQPQHF.

Considering frequency, this clonotype is medium-sized. This chain joins TRBV20-1 and TRBJ2-1; TCRdb selects TRBD2, and the lack of DNA leaves this call unchecked. The CDR3 spans 16 residues. Germline CDR1 is DFQATT and CDR2 is SNEGSKA (reference sequence). The CDR3 is CSAPPVTSGSHNEQFF.

The V and J genes are TRBV6-2 or TRBV6-3 and TRBJ2-5; TCRdb picks TRBD1, but there is no DNA to check that call. The CDR3 runs 13 residues. Germline V gives CDR1 MNHEY, CDR2 SVGEGT. The CDR3 loop is CASSRDPQETQYF.

V and J are TRBV7-9 and TRBJ2-5; TCRdb returns TRBD2, unconfirmable since there is no DNA. This CDR3 is 15 amino acids long. Germline lookup yields CDR1 SEHNR and CDR2 FQNEAQ (reference sequence). CDR3 sequence: CASSPGAGGEETQYF.

V usage is TRBV18 and J usage is TRBJ1-1. This CDR3 comprises 14 residues. Germline V gives CDR1 KGHSH, CDR2 LQKENI. The chain's CDR3 is CASSPAVMNTEAFF.

The chain uses TRBV29-1 and TRBJ2-7; TCRdb selects TRBD1, and the lack of DNA leaves this call unchecked. The CDR3 runs 17 residues. Germline V gene data show CDR1 as SQVTM and CDR2 as ANQGSEA. CDR3 protein: CSVELRASGTVAYEQYF.

The chain combines TRBV30 with TRBJ2-1; there is no DNA to check the TCRdb D call of TRBD2. CDR1 is GTSNPN and CDR2 is SVGIG in the germline V gene (reference sequence). This CDR3 has 15 amino acids. The CDR3 sequence: CAMKVGLAVYNEQFF. Combining the CDR3 with reference TRBV30 and TRBJ2-1 gives the whole variable domain SQTIHQWPATLVQPVGSPLSLECTVEGTSNPNLYWYRQAAGRGLQLLFYSVGIGQISSEVPQNLSASRPQDRQFILSSKKLLLSDSGFYLCAMKVGLAVYNEQFFGPGTRLTVL.

The chain has TRBV7-9 and TRBJ2-1; TCRdb reports TRBD1, a call that lacks DNA to check it against. Per the germline V gene, CDR1 is SEHNR and CDR2 is FQNEAQ (reference sequence). This CDR3 comprises 12 residues. CDR3 protein: CASTPSAHEQFF. Drawing the rest from reference TRBV7-9 and TRBJ2-1, the complete variable domain is DTGVSQNPRHKITKRGQNVTFRCDPISEHNRLYWYRQTLGQGPEFLTYFQNEAQLEKSRLLSDRFSAERPKGSFSTLEIQRTEQGDSAMYLCASTPSAHEQFFGPGTRLTVL.

The genes are TRBV7-9 and TRBJ2-7; TCRdb's D call, TRBD1, is unchecked because there is no DNA. The CDR3 extends over 16 amino acids. Germline-derived CDR1 and CDR2 are SEHNR and FQNEAQ (reference sequence). The CDR3 loop is CASSFDPGNNAYEQYF.

According to its frequency, this clonotype is medium-sized (0.01 to 0.1%). The V call is TRBV20-1, the J call TRBJ2-1; TCRdb indicates TRBD2, and absent DNA this call remains unverified. CDR3 size: 14 residues. Looked up from germline, CDR1 is DFQATT and CDR2 is SNEGSKA (reference sequence). The CDR3 sequence is CSVKGTGDHDEQFF.

This chain connects TRBV3-1 to TRBJ2-5; as DNA is missing, the TRBD2 call by TCRdb cannot be tested. Germline CDR1 reads LGHDT; CDR2 reads YNNKEL (reference sequence). The CDR3 is made up of 15 amino acids. This chain's CDR3 is CASSHKTSGQETQYF.